This entry features one T cell receptor beta chain sequence. This specimen belongs to a study of cytomegalovirus exposure and HLA in healthy donors. Primers for the PCR totalled 60 Vbeta and 13 Jbeta. Clones were sequenced by immunoSEQ multiplex PCR, and TCRdb holds only the in-frame ones, with some missing. Among some 100,000 clones, about 86% were seen once, and the ten largest hold under 2.5%. In germline, CDR1 is SGHVS, CDR2 FNYEAQ. The CDR3 loop spans 15 amino acids. With 6 bases removed from V and 0 bases from J, the gap between germline ends came to 12 bases. This chain joins TRBV7-6 and TRBJ2-1; no clear D gene. The receptor was derived from a woman aged 25 to 39 in good health and CMV-seronegative. Sample: PBMCs. CDR3 sequence reads: CASREMESSYNEQFF. The CDR3 region has the DNA TGTGCCAGCAGGGAGATGGAGAGCTCCTACAATGAGCAGTTCTTC.